Listed here are 29 T cell receptor beta chains from one sample, sequenced in a study of blood T cell repertoires in COVID-19 (dated by TCRdb to about 2020). Receptor amplification or capture employed the immunoSEQ multiplex PCR assay. Drawn from immuneACCESS, this table holds only the in-frame rearrangements with V and J called that TCRdb kept. Clones are partly lost; checked studies trace under half to an unresolved V gene and leave the rest unexplained. This sample lists about 220,000 clones; 82% were detected once. About 3.2% of the sample is taken by the ten largest. Sequencing was done on a sample of PBMCs or T cells enriched from blood (not recorded which). Receptors originate from a woman in her sixties or seventies who had recovered from COVID-19.

The chain uses TRBV6-5 and TRBJ2-7; 7 positions match TRBD1. V lost 6 bases, J lost 3 bases, and 5 bases stayed unmatched. This CDR3 spans 13 amino acids. The germline V gene encodes CDR1 MNHEY and CDR2 SVGAGI. The CDR3 sequence: CASSTTGSYEQYF. The CDR3 DNA is TGTGCCAGCAGCACGACAGGGAGCTACGAGCAGTACTTC.

The chain joins TRBV3-1 (or the pseudogene TRBV3-2) to TRBJ1-3, with unresolved D. The CDR3 covers 17 residues. Germline V gene sequence: CDR1 LGHDT, CDR2 YNNKEL (reference sequence). V was clipped by 0 bases and J by 5 bases, with 17 bases between them. CDR3 loop: CASSQDRLARPRNTIYF. The CDR3 coding sequence is TGTGCCAGCAGCCAAGATCGACTGGCTAGGCCCCGAAACACCATATATTTT.

This clone was seen a single time. The V and J genes are TRBV14 and TRBJ2-7, with D perhaps TRBD2 (6 bases). Trimming left V 8 bases short and J 1 base short, with 18 bases between. Germline CDR1 is SGHDN and CDR2 is FVKESK. This CDR3 spans 15 amino acids. CDR3 nucleotides: TGTGCCAGCCTGGGCGGGGTGGCAACGTCCTACGAGCAGTACTTC. This sequence encodes CASLGGVATSYEQYF.

The chain carries TRBV7-3 and TRBJ2-7; 9 bases align to TRBD1. Germline CDR1 SGHTA, CDR2 FQGTGA. V lost 6 bases and J lost 5; bases outside the gene matches: 8. CDR3 length equals 14 residues. The CDR3 loop reads CASSSGQGVHEQYF. The CDR3 nucleotides are TGTGCCAGCAGTTCGGGACAGGGCGTCCACGAGCAGTACTTC.

V is TRBV6-1 and J is TRBJ2-3; D may be TRBD2 (6 bases). This CDR3 region has 13 residues. Per germline, CDR1 MNHNS and CDR2 SASEGT. Trimming took 1 base from V and 4 from J, leaving 6 bases between them. CDR3: CASSEGRADTQYF. CDR3 DNA sequence: TGTGCCAGCAGTGAAGGGAGGGCAGATACGCAGTATTTT.

The chain has TRBV7-8 and TRBJ2-2; possibly TRBD2 for D (6 bases). The length of the CDR3 is 16 residues. The germline gives CDR1 SGHVS, CDR2 FQNEAQ. The germline V and J ends were trimmed by 6 bases and 2 bases, with 16 bases remaining between them. DNA for the CDR3: TGTGCCAGCAGACGTAGCGGAGGAACCAACACCGGGGAGCTGTTTTTT. It translates to CASRRSGGTNTGELFF. Combining the CDR3 with reference TRBV7-8 and TRBJ2-2 gives the whole variable domain GAGVSQSPRYKVAKRGQDVALRCDPISGHVSLFWYQQALGQGPEFLTYFQNEAQLDKSGLPSDRFFAERPEGSVSTLKIQRTQQEDSAVYLCASRRSGGTNTGELFFGEGSRLTVL.

This chain connects TRBV4-1 to TRBJ1-5; D gene uncertain. V lost 0 bases to trimming and J lost 6 bases, with 24 bases between them. In germline, CDR1 is MGHRA, CDR2 YSYEKL. CDR3 size: 19 residues. CDR3 protein: CASSQDLKEGLGRGQPQHF. CDR3 nucleotides: TGCGCCAGCAGCCAAGATCTTAAGGAGGGATTAGGGCGCGGTCAGCCCCAGCATTTT.

The chain joins TRBV15 to TRBJ2-1, with 8 bases matching TRBD2. The CDR3 runs 13 residues. V gave up 4 bases and J gave up 16 bases; unmatched junction bases: 12. Germline V CDR1 and CDR2: LNHNV, YYDKDF (reference sequence). In DNA form, the CDR3 reads TGTGCCACCAGCAAGACGGCAGCGGGGGACCGATTCTTC. It codes for CATSKTAAGDRFF.

The V call is TRBV12-3 or TRBV12-4, the J call TRBJ2-3, with unresolved D. The CDR3 has 12 amino acids. The germline V and J ends were trimmed by 7 bases and 7 bases, with 12 bases remaining between them. CDR3 sequence: CASTTTGYTQYF. The CDR3 coding sequence is TGTGCCAGCACTACGACTGGTTATACGCAGTATTTT.

The CDR3 DNA is TGCGCCAGCAGCCAAGGCACAGGGGGCGGCTACACCTTC. Encoded protein: CASSQGTGGGYTF. This sequence joins TRBV4-3 and TRBJ1-2; 9 nucleotides agree with TRBD1. The CDR3 has 13 amino acids. Germline assignment: CDR1 LGHNA and CDR2 YSLEER. Trimming at V came to 1 base and at J to 8 bases, leaving 2 bases not matched to a gene.

The chain recombines TRBV29-1 with TRBJ1-1; D perhaps matches TRBD1 (6 bases). This CDR3 is built from 15 residues. Germline values: CDR1 SQVTM, CDR2 ANQGSEA. V was pared by 5 bases and J by 2 bases, with 18 bases between. The CDR3 region has the DNA TGCAGCGTTTTTCCCGGTGCGGGGGCCAACACTGAAGCTTTCTTT. This codes for CSVFPGAGANTEAFF.

V usage is TRBV16 and J usage is TRBJ2-2, with 8 bases aligning to TRBD2. The V gene end was trimmed by 1 base and the J gene end by 3 bases; junction bases not matched to a gene: 7. Per the germline V gene, CDR1 is KGHSY and CDR2 is FQNENV. The CDR3 contains 17 residues. The CDR3 reads CASSQYDSGKYTGELFF. As DNA, the CDR3 is TGTGCCAGCAGCCAATATGATAGCGGGAAGTACACCGGGGAGCTGTTTTTT.

This clone has only one observation. The J gene is TRBJ2-5, the V gene TRBV12-3 or TRBV12-4, with a possible D match to TRBD2 (5 bases). With 9 bases removed from V and 4 bases from J, the gap between germline ends came to 15 bases. The CDR3 is 13 amino acids. The CDR3 DNA reads as TGTGCCAGTACCCCGACCCGGGGAGAGACCCAGTACTTC. Residues: CASTPTRGETQYF.

The chain has TRBV5-1 and TRBJ1-2, with no clear D. Trimming pared 2 bases from V and 4 bases from J, leaving 15 bases between. The CDR3 consists of 15 residues. CDR1 and CDR2 from the germline V gene are SGHRS and YFSETQ. The CDR3: CASSLNSLVPYGYTF. The CDR3 region has the DNA TGCGCCAGCAGCTTAAACTCATTAGTCCCCTATGGCTACACCTTC.

The rearrangement joins TRBV7-9 to TRBJ2-7, with D tentatively TRBD2 (6 bases). Germline CDR1 and CDR2: SEHNR and FQNEAQ (reference sequence). The V and J ends lost 6 bases and 3 bases respectively, with 6 bases between them. The CDR3 contains 11 residues. The CDR3 loop is CASRRDYEQYF. DNA for the CDR3: TGTGCCAGCAGGCGGGACTACGAGCAGTACTTC.

The V and J genes are TRBV29-1 and TRBJ2-7; 8 bases are shared with TRBD1. The CDR3 is 14 residues long. Trimming took 6 bases from V and 0 from J; bases not matched to a gene: 7. Germline V gene data show CDR1 as SQVTM and CDR2 as ANQGSEA. The CDR3 DNA follows: TGCAGCGTGCAGACAGGGGCCGGCTCCTACGAGCAGTACTTC. This gives the protein CSVQTGAGSYEQYF.

V gene TRBV12-3 or TRBV12-4 combines with J gene TRBJ2-3; a possible D gene is TRBD1 (7 bases). The CDR3 has 13 amino acids. Trimming left V 4 bases short and J 8 bases short, with 13 bases between. The CDR3: CASSYTGEATQYF. Written as DNA, the CDR3 is TGTGCCAGCAGTTATACAGGGGAGGCTACGCAGTATTTT.

This clone has just one count. This chain links TRBV9 with TRBJ1-3; D remains unclear. The CDR3 sequence is 13 residues long. Trimming took 0 bases from V and 9 from J, leaving 10 bases between them. Germline CDR1 reads SGDLS; CDR2 reads YYNGEE. The CDR3 region has the DNA TGTGCCAGCAGCGTAGATCTGGGAGGCACCATATATTTT. Translating it yields CASSVDLGGTIYF.

This clone was observed a handful of times. The chain carries TRBV7-2 and TRBJ2-7, with TRBD1 identical over 9 bases. The CDR3 extends over 15 amino acids. V was clipped by 3 bases and J by 4 bases; unmatched bases: 7. CDR1 and CDR2 (germline): SGHTA, FQGNSA. This CDR3 reads CASSFTRGTGYEQYF. The CDR3 coding sequence is TGTGCCAGCAGCTTCACCCGAGGGACAGGGTACGAGCAGTACTTC.

This clone has a handful of counts. The V and J genes are TRBV29-1 and TRBJ1-2, with TRBD1 matching over 7 bases. The CDR3 loop spans 14 amino acids. With 3 bases clipped from V and 4 bases from J, the junction kept 8 bases outside the gene matches. Germline V lookup: CDR1 SQVTM, CDR2 ANQGSEA. CDR3 sequence reads: CSVEGQSHSYGYTF. The CDR3 nucleotides read TGCAGCGTTGAGGGACAGTCTCATAGCTATGGCTACACCTTC.

The chain recombines TRBV25-1 with TRBJ2-7, with D maybe TRBD2 (5 bases). The CDR3 length is 13 residues. Per germline, CDR1 MGHDK and CDR2 SYGVNS. Trimming stripped 4 bases from V and 3 bases from J, with 10 bases between. CDR3 DNA: TGTGCCAGCAGTGGAGAACTAGACTACGAGCAGTACTTC. Residues: CASSGELDYEQYF.

The chain uses TRBV9 and TRBJ1-2, with 7 bases identical to TRBD1. Trimming removed 2 bases from V and 0 bases from J; junction bases left unmatched: 4. The CDR3 totals 15 residues. CDR1 and CDR2 (germline): SGDLS, YYNGEE. The CDR3: CASSVGDSSNYGYTF. The DNA of the CDR3 is TGTGCCAGCAGCGTGGGGGACAGCTCTAACTATGGCTACACCTTC.

In this sample, this clone turned up once. The chain is built from TRBV29-1 and TRBJ1-1, with a tentative D call TRBD1 (5 bases). V gave up 3 bases and J gave up 4 bases, with 15 bases separating them. CDR1 and CDR2 from the germline V gene are SQVTM and ANQGSEA. The CDR3 runs 14 residues. CDR3 DNA: TGCAGCGTTGATGGGAGGGTTGGGGCCACTGAAGCTTTCTTT. Amino acid sequence: CSVDGRVGATEAFF.

This clone was picked up a small number of times. The CDR3 DNA reads as TGTGCCAGCAGCCAGAATACAGGGCACTATGGCTACACCTTC. It is translated as CASSQNTGHYGYTF. The rearrangement uses TRBV14 and TRBJ1-2; D perhaps matches TRBD1 (6 bases). V lost 3 bases, J lost 3 bases, and 11 bases lay in between. This CDR3 contains 14 residues. Germline CDR1 and CDR2: SGHDN and FVKESK.

This clone was found once. The chain combines TRBV5-6 with TRBJ2-5; TRBD2 might be the D (6 bases). The CDR3 has 14 residues. Germline CDR1 and CDR2: SGHDT and YYEEEE. V was shortened by 4 bases and J by 3 bases, with 13 bases between the two germline ends. For the CDR3, the DNA is TGTGCCAGCAGCCATGCGGGGCGGGAAGAGACCCAGTACTTC. Translating it yields CASSHAGREETQYF.

The chain carries TRBV7-3 and TRBJ1-1, with 8 bases identical to TRBD1. J lost 4 bases, V lost 2 bases, and 9 bases had no gene match. The V gene's germline CDR1 is SGHTA and CDR2 FQGTGA. This CDR3 contains 16 residues. DNA of the CDR3: TGTGCCAGCAGCTTACAGGCTCAGGGGGCAGGCACTGAAGCTTTCTTT. Translating it yields CASSLQAQGAGTEAFF. The entire variable domain, with the rest obtained from reference TRBV7-3 and TRBJ1-1, is as follows: GAGVSQTPSNKVTEKGKYVELRCDPISGHTALYWYRQSLGQGPEFLIYFQGTGAADDSGLPNDRFFAVRPEGSVSTLKIQRTERGDSAVYLCASSLQAQGAGTEAFFGQGTRLTVV.

The V and J genes are TRBV30 and TRBJ1-2, with D perhaps matching TRBD1 (6 bases). The V end was cut by 0 bases, the J end by 4 bases, with 12 bases between. This CDR3 contains 14 residues. Germline values: CDR1 GTSNPN, CDR2 SVGIG (reference sequence). This CDR3 reads CAWSVGTSSYGYTF. As DNA, the CDR3 is TGTGCCTGGAGTGTGGGGACAAGCTCCTATGGCTACACCTTC.

The chain couples TRBV7-9 to TRBJ1-6; 8 nucleotides agree with TRBD1. This CDR3 region has 16 residues. After removal of 6 bases from V and 6 bases from J, the junction contained 10 bases not matched to a gene. CDR1 SEHNR and CDR2 FQNEAQ come from the germline V gene (reference sequence). The CDR3 coding sequence is TGTGCCAGCAGTCCCTCAGGGGGCAGAATTAATTCACCCCTCCACTTT. It is translated as CASSPSGGRINSPLHF.

V is TRBV7-2 and J is TRBJ2-1; D perhaps matches TRBD2 (7 bases). With 5 bases removed from V and 7 bases from J, the gap between germline ends came to 18 bases. Germline-derived CDR1 and CDR2 are SGHTA and FQGNSA. This CDR3 comprises 15 residues. CDR3 protein: CASSPEGGAWNEQFF. CDR3 bases: TGTGCCAGCAGCCCCGAGGGGGGGGCATGGAATGAGCAGTTCTTC.